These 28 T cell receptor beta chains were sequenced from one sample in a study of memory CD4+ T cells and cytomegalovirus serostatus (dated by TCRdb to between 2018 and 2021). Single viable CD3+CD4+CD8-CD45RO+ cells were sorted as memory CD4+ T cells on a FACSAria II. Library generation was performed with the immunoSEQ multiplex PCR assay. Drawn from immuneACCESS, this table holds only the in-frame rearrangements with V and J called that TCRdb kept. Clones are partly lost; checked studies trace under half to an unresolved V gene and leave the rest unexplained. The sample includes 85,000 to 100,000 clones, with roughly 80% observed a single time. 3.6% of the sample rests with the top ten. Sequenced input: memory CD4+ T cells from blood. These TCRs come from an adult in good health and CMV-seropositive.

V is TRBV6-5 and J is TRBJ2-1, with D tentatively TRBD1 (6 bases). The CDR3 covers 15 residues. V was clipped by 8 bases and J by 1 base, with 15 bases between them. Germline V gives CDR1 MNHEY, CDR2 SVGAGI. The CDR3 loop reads CASSDLQGSYNEQFF. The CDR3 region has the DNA TGTGCCAGCTCGGACCTACAGGGTTCCTACAATGAGCAGTTCTTC.

The CDR3 loop reads CASSWGFSGANVLTF. CDR3 DNA sequence: TGTGCCAGCAGTTGGGGGTTCTCTGGGGCCAACGTCCTGACTTTC. This sequence joins TRBV6-6 and TRBJ2-6; D assignment may be TRBD1 or TRBD2 (5 bases each). The CDR3 is 15 amino acids. The V end lost 4 bases, the J end lost 0 bases, and 7 bases lay between the germline ends. Germline V lookup: CDR1 MNHNY, CDR2 SVGAGI (reference sequence).

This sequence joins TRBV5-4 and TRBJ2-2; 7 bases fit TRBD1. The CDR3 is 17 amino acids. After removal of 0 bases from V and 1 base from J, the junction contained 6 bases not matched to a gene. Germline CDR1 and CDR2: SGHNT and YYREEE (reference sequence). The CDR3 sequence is CASSLVLTGRNTGELFF. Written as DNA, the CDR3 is TGTGCCAGCAGCTTGGTCCTGACAGGGCGGAACACCGGGGAGCTGTTTTTT.

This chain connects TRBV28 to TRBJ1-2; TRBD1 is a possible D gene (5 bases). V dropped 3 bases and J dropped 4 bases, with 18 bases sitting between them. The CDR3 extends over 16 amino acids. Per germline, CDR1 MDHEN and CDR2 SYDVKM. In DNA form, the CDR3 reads TGTGCCAGCAGTTTGGTTGTTGGGGCCAACCCCTATGGCTACACCTTC. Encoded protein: CASSLVVGANPYGYTF.

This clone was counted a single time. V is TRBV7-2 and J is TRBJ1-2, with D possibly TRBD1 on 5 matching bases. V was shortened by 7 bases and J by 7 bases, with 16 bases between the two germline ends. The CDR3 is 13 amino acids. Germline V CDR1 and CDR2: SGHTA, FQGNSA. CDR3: CASTPGWGGGYTF. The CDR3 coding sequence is TGTGCCAGCACCCCGGGGTGGGGGGGTGGCTACACCTTC.

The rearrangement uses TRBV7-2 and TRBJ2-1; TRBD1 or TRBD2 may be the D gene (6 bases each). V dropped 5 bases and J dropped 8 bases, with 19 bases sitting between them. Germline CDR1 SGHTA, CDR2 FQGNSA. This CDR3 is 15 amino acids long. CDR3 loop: CASSEKGGRVYEQFF. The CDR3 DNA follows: TGTGCCAGCAGCGAGAAGGGGGGCAGGGTTTATGAGCAGTTCTTC.

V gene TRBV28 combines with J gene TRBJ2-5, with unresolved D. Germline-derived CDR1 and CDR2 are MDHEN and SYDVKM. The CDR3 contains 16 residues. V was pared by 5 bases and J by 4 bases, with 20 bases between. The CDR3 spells CASSLRNRRPGETQYF. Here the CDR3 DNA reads TGTGCCAGCAGTCTAAGAAACCGACGGCCGGGAGAGACCCAGTACTTC.

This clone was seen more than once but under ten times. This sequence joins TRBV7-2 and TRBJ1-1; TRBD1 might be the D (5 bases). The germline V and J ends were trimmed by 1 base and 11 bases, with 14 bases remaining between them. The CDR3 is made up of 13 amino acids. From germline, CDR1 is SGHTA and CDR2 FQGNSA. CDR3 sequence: CASSLGEDTKAFF. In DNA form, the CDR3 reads TGTGCCAGCAGCTTAGGGGAGGACACCAAGGCTTTCTTT.

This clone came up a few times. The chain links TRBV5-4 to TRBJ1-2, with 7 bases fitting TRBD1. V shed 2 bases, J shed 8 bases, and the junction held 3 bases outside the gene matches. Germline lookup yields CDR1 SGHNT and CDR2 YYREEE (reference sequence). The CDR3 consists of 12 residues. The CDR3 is CASSFTGDGYTF. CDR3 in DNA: TGTGCCAGCAGCTTTACAGGGGACGGCTACACCTTC.

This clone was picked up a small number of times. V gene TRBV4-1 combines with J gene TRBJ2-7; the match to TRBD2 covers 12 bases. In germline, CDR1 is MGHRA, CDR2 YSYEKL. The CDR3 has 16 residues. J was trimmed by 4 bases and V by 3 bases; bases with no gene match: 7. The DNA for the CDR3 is TGCGCCAGCAGCCAGAGGACTAGCGGGAACTTTTACGAGCAGTACTTC. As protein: CASSQRTSGNFYEQYF.

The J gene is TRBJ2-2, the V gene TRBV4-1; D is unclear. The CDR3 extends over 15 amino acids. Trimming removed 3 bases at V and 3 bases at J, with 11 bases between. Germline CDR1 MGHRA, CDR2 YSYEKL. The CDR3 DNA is TGCGCCAGCAGCCAGCAGGAAGGGTACACCGGGGAGCTGTTTTTT. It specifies CASSQQEGYTGELFF.

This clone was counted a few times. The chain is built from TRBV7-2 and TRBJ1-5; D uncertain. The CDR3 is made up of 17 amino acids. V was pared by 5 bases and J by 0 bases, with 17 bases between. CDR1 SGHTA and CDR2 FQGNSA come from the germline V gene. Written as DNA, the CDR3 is TGTGCCAGCAGCCTAAACCAGGCGTCGAATAGCAATCAGCCCCAGCATTTT. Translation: CASSLNQASNSNQPQHF.

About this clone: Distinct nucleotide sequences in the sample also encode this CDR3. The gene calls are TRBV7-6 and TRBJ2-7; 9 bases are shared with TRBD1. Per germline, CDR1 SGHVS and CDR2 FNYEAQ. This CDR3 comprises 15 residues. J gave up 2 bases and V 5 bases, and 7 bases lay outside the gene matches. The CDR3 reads CASSLGGTGPYEQYF. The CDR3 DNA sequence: TGTGCCAGCAGCCTGGGAGGGACAGGGCCCTACGAGCAGTACTTC. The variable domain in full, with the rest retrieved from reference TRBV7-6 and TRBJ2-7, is GAGVSQSPRYKVTKRGQDVALRCDPISGHVSLYWYRQALGQGPEFLTYFNYEAQQDKSGLPNDRFSAERPEGSISTLTIQRTEQRDSAMYRCASSLGGTGPYEQYFGPGTRLTVT.

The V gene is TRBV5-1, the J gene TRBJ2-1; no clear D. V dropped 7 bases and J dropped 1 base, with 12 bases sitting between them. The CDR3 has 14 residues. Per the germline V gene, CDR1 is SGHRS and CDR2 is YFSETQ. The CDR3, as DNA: TGCGCCAGCGCTCCACAAGCTTCCTACAATGAGCAGTTCTTC. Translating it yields CASAPQASYNEQFF.

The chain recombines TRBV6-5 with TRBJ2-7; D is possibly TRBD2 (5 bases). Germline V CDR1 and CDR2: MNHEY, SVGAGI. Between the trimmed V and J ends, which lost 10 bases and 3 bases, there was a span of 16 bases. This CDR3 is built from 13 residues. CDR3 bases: TGTGCCACCCTAGGACCCGCGGGCTACGAGCAGTACTTC. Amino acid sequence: CATLGPAGYEQYF.

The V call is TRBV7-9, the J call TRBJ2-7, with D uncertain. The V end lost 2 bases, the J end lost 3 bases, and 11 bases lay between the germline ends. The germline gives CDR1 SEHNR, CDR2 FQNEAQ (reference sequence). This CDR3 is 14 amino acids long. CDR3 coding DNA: TGTGCCAGCAGCTTATCCCCCAGCAACTACGAGCAGTACTTC. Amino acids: CASSLSPSNYEQYF. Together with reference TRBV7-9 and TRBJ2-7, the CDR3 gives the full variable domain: DTGVSQNPRHKITKRGQNVTFRCDPISEHNRLYWYRQTLGQGPEFLTYFQNEAQLEKSRLLSDRFSAERPKGSFSTLEIQRTEQGDSAMYLCASSLSPSNYEQYFGPGTRLTVT.

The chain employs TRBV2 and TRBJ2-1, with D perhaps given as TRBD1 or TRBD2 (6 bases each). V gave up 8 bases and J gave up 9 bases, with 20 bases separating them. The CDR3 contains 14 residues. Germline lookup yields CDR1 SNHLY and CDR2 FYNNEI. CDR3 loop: CASPSPGRDTEQFF. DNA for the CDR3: TGTGCCAGCCCTTCCCCCGGGCGGGACACTGAGCAGTTCTTC.

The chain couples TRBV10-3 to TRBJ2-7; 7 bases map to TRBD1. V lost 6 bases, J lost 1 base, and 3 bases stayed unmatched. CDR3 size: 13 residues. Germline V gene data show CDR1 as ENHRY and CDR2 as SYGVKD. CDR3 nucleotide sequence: TGTGCCATCAGGTGGGACAGATCCTACGAGCAGTACTTC. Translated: CAIRWDRSYEQYF.

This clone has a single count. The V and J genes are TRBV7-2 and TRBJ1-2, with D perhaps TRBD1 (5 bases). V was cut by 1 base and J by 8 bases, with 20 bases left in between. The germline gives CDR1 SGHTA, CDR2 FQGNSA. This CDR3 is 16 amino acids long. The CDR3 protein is CASSLDHGDGAGGYTF. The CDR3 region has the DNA TGTGCCAGCAGCTTAGATCACGGGGACGGTGCGGGAGGCTACACCTTC.

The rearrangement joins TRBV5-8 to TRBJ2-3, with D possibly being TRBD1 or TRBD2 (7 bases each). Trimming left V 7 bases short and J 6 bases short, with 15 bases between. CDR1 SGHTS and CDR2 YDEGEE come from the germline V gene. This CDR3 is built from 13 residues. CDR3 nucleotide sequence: TGTGCCAGCGCCCGACAGGGAGGGGATACGCAGTATTTT. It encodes CASARQGGDTQYF.

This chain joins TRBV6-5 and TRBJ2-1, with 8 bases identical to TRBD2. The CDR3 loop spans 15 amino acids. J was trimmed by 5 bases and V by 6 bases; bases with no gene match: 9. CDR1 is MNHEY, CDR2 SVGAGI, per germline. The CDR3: CASSPRRGVDNEQFF. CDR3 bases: TGTGCCAGCAGCCCCCGGCGGGGGGTAGACAATGAGCAGTTCTTC.

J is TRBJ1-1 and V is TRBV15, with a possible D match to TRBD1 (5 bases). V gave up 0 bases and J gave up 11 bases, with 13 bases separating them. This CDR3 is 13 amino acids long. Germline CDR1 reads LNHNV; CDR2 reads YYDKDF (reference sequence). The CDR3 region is CATSRDNGGSAFF. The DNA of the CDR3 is TGTGCCACCAGCAGAGATAATGGGGGATCCGCTTTCTTT.

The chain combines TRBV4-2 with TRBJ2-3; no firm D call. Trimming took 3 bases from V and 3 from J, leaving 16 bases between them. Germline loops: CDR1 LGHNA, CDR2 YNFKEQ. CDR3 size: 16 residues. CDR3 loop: CASSQVGPLGTDTQYF. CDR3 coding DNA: TGTGCCAGCAGCCAGGTAGGGCCTTTAGGGACAGATACGCAGTATTTT.

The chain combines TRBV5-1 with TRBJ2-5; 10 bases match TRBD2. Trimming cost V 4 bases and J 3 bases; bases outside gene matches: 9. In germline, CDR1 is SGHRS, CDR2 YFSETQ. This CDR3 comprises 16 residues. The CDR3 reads CASSPTGGLAKETQYF. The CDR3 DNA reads TGCGCCAGCAGCCCAACAGGGGGACTAGCGAAAGAGACCCAGTACTTC.

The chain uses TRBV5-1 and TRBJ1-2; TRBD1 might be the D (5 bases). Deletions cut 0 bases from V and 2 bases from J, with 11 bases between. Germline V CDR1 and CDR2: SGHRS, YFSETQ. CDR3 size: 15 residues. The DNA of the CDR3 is TGCGCCAGCAGCTTGGCGTCGGCAGGGAACTATGGCTACACCTTC. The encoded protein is CASSLASAGNYGYTF.

CDR3 sequence (DNA): TGTGCCAGCAGCTTAATTAGTGGGGCGGGTAACTATGGCTACACCTTC. Translation: CASSLISGAGNYGYTF. The chain couples TRBV7-8 to TRBJ1-2; perhaps TRBD1 as D (5 bases). V was trimmed by 2 bases and J by 1 base, leaving 14 bases between them. The CDR3 covers 16 residues. Germline-derived CDR1 and CDR2 are SGHVS and FQNEAQ.

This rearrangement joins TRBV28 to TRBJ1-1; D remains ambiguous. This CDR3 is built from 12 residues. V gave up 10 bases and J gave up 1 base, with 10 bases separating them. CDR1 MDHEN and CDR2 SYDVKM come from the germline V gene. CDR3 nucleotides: TGTGCCACCGAGTCGGGGAACACTGAAGCTTTCTTT. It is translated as CATESGNTEAFF.

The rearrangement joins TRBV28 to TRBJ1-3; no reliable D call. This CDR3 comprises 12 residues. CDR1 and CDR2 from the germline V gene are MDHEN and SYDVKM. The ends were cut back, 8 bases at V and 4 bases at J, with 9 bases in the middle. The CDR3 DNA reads TGTGCCAGCCTAGGCGGAGGAAACACCATATATTTT. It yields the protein CASLGGGNTIYF.